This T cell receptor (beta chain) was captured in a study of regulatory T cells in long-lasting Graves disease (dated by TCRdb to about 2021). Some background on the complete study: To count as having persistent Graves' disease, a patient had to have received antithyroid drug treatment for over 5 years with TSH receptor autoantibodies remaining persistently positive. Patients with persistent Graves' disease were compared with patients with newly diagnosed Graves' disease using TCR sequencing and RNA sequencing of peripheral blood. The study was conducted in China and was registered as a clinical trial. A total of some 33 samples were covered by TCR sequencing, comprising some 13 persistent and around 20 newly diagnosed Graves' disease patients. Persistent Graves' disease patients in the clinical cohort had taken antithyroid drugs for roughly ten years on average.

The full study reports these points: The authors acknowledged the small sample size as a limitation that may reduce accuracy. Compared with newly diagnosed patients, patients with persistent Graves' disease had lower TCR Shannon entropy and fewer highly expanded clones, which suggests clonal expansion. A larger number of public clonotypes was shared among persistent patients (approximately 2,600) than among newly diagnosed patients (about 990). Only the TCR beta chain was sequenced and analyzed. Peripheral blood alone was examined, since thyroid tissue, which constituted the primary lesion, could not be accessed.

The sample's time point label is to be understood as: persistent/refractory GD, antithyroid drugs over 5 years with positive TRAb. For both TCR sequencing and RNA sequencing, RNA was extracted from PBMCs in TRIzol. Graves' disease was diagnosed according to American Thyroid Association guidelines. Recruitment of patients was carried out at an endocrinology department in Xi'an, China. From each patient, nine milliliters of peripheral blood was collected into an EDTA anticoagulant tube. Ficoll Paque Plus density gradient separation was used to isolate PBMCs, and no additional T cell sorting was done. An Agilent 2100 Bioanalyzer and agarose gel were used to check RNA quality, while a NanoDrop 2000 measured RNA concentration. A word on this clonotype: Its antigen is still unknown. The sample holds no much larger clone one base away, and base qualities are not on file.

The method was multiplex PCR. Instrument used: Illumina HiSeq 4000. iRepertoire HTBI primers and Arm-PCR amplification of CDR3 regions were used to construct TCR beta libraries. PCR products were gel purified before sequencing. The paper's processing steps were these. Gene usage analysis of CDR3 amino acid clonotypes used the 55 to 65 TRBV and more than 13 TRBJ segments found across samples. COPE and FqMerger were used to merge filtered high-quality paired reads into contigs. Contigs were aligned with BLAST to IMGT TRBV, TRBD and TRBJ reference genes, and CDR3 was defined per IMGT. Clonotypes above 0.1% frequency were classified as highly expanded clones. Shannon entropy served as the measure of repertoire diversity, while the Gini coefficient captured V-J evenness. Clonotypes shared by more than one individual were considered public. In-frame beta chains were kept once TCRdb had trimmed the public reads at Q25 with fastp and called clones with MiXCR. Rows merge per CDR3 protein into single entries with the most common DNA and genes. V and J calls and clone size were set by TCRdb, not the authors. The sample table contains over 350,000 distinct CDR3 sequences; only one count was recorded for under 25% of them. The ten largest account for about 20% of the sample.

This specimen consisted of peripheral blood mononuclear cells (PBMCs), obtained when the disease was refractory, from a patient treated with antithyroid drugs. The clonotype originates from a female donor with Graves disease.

The DNA sequence is given as TGTGCCAGTATCCGGACAGCGGGGAACACTGAAGCTTTCTTT. The resulting protein is CASIRTAGNTEAFF. Recombination connected TRBV19 to TRBJ1-1; the D region possibly corresponds to TRBD1 (6 bases align). Counted from cysteine to phenylalanine, this CDR3 has 14 amino acids. Solely the CDR3 DNA is kept, with 42 bases framed from the first base. V is clipped by 7 bases and J by 1 base, and the sequence between their germline boundaries is 13 bases long. Reading the germline V gene (reference sequence) gives CDR1 LNHDA and CDR2 SQIVND.